These 23 T cell receptor beta chains came from one sample sequenced in a study of T cell responses to AZD1222 COVID-19 vaccine. Here immunoSEQ multiplex PCR was the method, and the copy in TCRdb shows in-frame clones only, minus some. The sample carries under 130,000 clones, approximately 88% recorded once. The sequencing used peripheral blood, collected on day 0 of AZD1222 vaccination. The receptors come from an adult in good health.

This clone occurred a few times. This rearrangement joins TRBV6-2 or TRBV6-3 to TRBJ1-1, with TRBD1 as a possible D gene (5 bases). The CDR3 loop spans 14 amino acids. In germline, CDR1 is MNHEY, CDR2 SVGEGT. V was trimmed by 5 bases and J by 0 bases, leaving 10 bases between them. The CDR3 DNA follows: TGTGCCAGCAGTAAGGAGGGGCTGAACACTGAAGCTTTCTTT. Its protein is CASSKEGLNTEAFF.

The chain joins TRBV5-1 to TRBJ1-1, with D unclear. The germline CDR1 and CDR2 sequences are SGHRS and YFSETQ. Between the trimmed V and J ends, which lost 6 bases and 1 base, there was a span of 10 bases. This CDR3 spans 13 amino acids. CDR3 DNA: TGCGCCAGCACCCCGACTGGGAACACTGAAGCTTTCTTT. Residues: CASTPTGNTEAFF.

The rearrangement links TRBV7-9 to TRBJ1-6; no clear D. The CDR3 contains 13 residues. Trimming left V 8 bases short and J 10 bases short, with 15 bases between. Germline assignment: CDR1 SEHNR and CDR2 FQNEAQ (reference sequence). In DNA form, the CDR3 reads TGTGCCAGCGACATGGCTCTTGGGTCACCCCTCCACTTT. Translation gives CASDMALGSPLHF.

This clone was counted between two and nine times. The chain employs TRBV10-3 and TRBJ2-2, with D hard to call. The CDR3 totals 14 residues. V was shortened by 2 bases and J by 4 bases, with 8 bases between the two germline ends. Germline V CDR1 and CDR2: ENHRY, SYGVKD. The CDR3 sequence is CAISETVSTGELFF. The CDR3 DNA reads TGTGCCATCAGTGAGACAGTCTCCACCGGGGAGCTGTTTTTT.

This clone came up a few times. The chain couples TRBV6-1 to TRBJ2-3; 7 bases align to TRBD1. Germline lookup yields CDR1 MNHNS and CDR2 SASEGT. CDR3 size: 13 residues. The J segment lost 11 bases and the V segment lost 6 bases, leaving 11 bases of the junction unmatched. The CDR3 protein is CASSRDRYLEQYF. In DNA form, the CDR3 reads TGTGCCAGCAGCCGGGACAGATACTTAGAGCAGTATTTT.

The rearrangement uses TRBV16 and TRBJ1-3; D may be TRBD1 (5 bases). Germline assignment: CDR1 KGHSY and CDR2 FQNENV. The CDR3 loop spans 16 amino acids. V was cut by 0 bases and J by 2 bases, with 11 bases left in between. For the CDR3, the DNA is TGTGCCAGCAGCCAATCTAGCGGGGGAACTGGAAACACCATATATTTT. Amino acid sequence: CASSQSSGGTGNTIYF. The full variable domain, its missing parts supplied by reference TRBV16 and TRBJ1-3, is GEEVAQTPKHLVRGEGQKAKLYCAPIKGHSYVFWYQQVLKNEFKFLISFQNENVFDETGMPKERFSAKCLPNSPCSLEIQATKLEDSAVYFCASSQSSGGTGNTIYFGEGSWLTVV.

This chain connects TRBV30 to TRBJ1-4, with D possibly matching TRBD1 (5 bases). CDR1 is GTSNPN and CDR2 is SVGIG in the germline V gene (reference sequence). The CDR3 is made up of 15 amino acids. The V end was cut by 0 bases, the J end by 3 bases, with 11 bases between. CDR3: CAWSVRGTSNEKLFF. The CDR3 DNA reads TGTGCCTGGAGTGTACGGGGCACCTCTAATGAAAAACTGTTTTTT.

The chain recombines TRBV10-3 with TRBJ1-1; D remains unclear. Trimming took off 8 bases at V and 7 bases at J, with 11 bases between the two ends. This CDR3 has 11 amino acids. Germline assignment: CDR1 ENHRY and CDR2 SYGVKD. In nucleotides, the CDR3 is TGTGCCATCTTCTCAGGAGTTGAAGCTTTCTTT. It codes for CAIFSGVEAFF.

The sample holds one count of this clone. The chain uses TRBV7-2 and TRBJ1-2; 9 bases align to TRBD1. In germline, CDR1 is SGHTA, CDR2 FQGNSA. CDR3 length equals 13 residues. With V trimmed by 5 bases and J by 13 bases, 11 bases remained unmatched. The DNA for the CDR3 is TGTGCCAGCAGCCCTGGACAGGGGCCAACCGGCACCTTC. It codes for CASSPGQGPTGTF.

This rearrangement joins TRBV7-9 to TRBJ1-5; D is possibly TRBD1 (5 bases). This CDR3 is built from 14 residues. V lost 6 bases and J 3 bases, leaving 12 bases between the germline ends. From germline, CDR1 is SEHNR and CDR2 FQNEAQ (reference sequence). CDR3 DNA: TGTGCCAGCAGACTAGACAGCCCCAATCAGCCCCAGCATTTT. Amino acids: CASRLDSPNQPQHF.

The chain couples TRBV18 to TRBJ1-2; 10 positions agree with TRBD1. Germline trimming cut 3 bases from V and 5 bases from J; bases unmatched to any gene: 6. Germline loops: CDR1 KGHSH, CDR2 LQKENI. The CDR3 contains 15 residues. The CDR3 coding sequence is TGTGCCAGCTCACCTCGGGACAGGGGCGAGTATGGCTACACCTTC. Encoded protein: CASSPRDRGEYGYTF.

The chain combines TRBV15 with TRBJ2-5; 8 bases align to TRBD1. The CDR3 totals 17 residues. Germline V lookup: CDR1 LNHNV, CDR2 YYDKDF (reference sequence). V lost 4 bases, J lost 5 bases, and 15 bases stayed unmatched. The DNA for the CDR3 is TGTGCCACCAGCAAAGGTCAATTCTCAGGGGGCGCCGAGACCCAGTACTTC. Its translation: CATSKGQFSGGAETQYF.

The rearrangement uses TRBV19 and TRBJ1-2; D perhaps matches TRBD1 (6 bases). The ends were cut back, 3 bases at V and 3 bases at J, with 14 bases in the middle. Germline assignment: CDR1 LNHDA and CDR2 SQIVND (reference sequence). CDR3 length equals 15 residues. This CDR3 reads CASSINRVGDYGYTF. CDR3 in DNA: TGTGCCAGTAGTATCAACAGGGTCGGGGACTATGGCTACACCTTC.

The count of this clone is one. The V and J genes are TRBV9 and TRBJ2-7; 7 bases line up with TRBD1. From germline, CDR1 is SGDLS and CDR2 YYNGEE. Germline trimming cut 0 bases from V and 3 bases from J; bases unmatched to any gene: 15. The CDR3 is made up of 18 amino acids. CDR3 loop: CASSVEAPTGNTYYEQYF. DNA of the CDR3: TGTGCCAGCAGCGTAGAGGCCCCGACAGGGAACACCTACTACGAGCAGTACTTC.

The chain uses TRBV6-6 and TRBJ2-1; possible D gene TRBD2, 5 bases. CDR1 MNHNY and CDR2 SVGAGI come from the germline V gene (reference sequence). Deletions cut 1 base from V and 0 bases from J, with 10 bases between. CDR3 size: 16 residues. CDR3 sequence: CASSYFGESSYNEQFF. The DNA for the CDR3 is TGTGCCAGCAGTTACTTCGGGGAGAGCTCCTACAATGAGCAGTTCTTC.

The rearrangement joins TRBV3-1 (or the pseudogene TRBV3-2) to TRBJ1-1, with unresolved D. CDR1 and CDR2 from the germline V gene are LGHDT and YNNKEL (reference sequence). Trimming cost V 1 base and J 1 base, with 4 bases left between them. The CDR3 is 13 amino acids. CDR3 loop: CASSQAWNTEAFF. Here the CDR3 DNA reads TGTGCCAGCAGCCAAGCGTGGAACACTGAAGCTTTCTTT.

This sequence joins TRBV4-3 and TRBJ2-7, with 8 bases matching TRBD1. The V segment lost 0 bases and the J segment 3 bases; nucleotides outside the gene matches: 7. CDR3 length: 16 residues. Germline assignment: CDR1 LGHNA and CDR2 YSLEER. The CDR3 coding sequence is TGCGCCAGCAGCCAAGACACGGCAGGGGGCGGCTACGAGCAGTACTTC. It is translated as CASSQDTAGGGYEQYF.

The gene calls are TRBV7-6 and TRBJ2-1; D is unclear. V shed 5 bases and J shed 10 bases, with 15 bases lying between them. CDR3 length: 13 residues. Per germline, CDR1 SGHVS and CDR2 FNYEAQ. The CDR3 reads CASSPSGMVEQFF. The DNA of the CDR3 is TGTGCCAGCAGCCCCAGTGGGATGGTCGAGCAGTTCTTC.

This clone was picked up a small number of times. At the DNA level, this CDR3 is encoded by other sequences in the same sample as well. The CDR3 spells CASGLVRDRVGTDTQYF. CDR3 nucleotide sequence: TGTGCTAGTGGTTTGGTCCGGGACAGGGTTGGCACAGATACGCAGTATTTT. The chain joins TRBV12-5 to TRBJ2-3; 9 positions agree with TRBD1. This CDR3 has 17 residues. Germline-derived CDR1 and CDR2 are LGHNT and FRNRAP. V dropped 0 bases and J dropped 1; count of bases not matched to a gene: 5.

The rearrangement links TRBV28 to TRBJ2-7, with D unresolved. Trimming left V 3 bases short and J 7 bases short, with 7 bases between. Germline CDR1 MDHEN, CDR2 SYDVKM. This CDR3 comprises 11 residues. The CDR3 is CASSFSTEQYF. The DNA of the CDR3 is TGTGCCAGCAGTTTCTCTACGGAGCAGTACTTC.

The V call is TRBV19, the J call TRBJ2-7; possibly TRBD2 for D (6 bases). The CDR3 runs 13 residues. The V gene's germline CDR1 is LNHDA and CDR2 SQIVND (reference sequence). V was shortened by 7 bases and J by 5 bases, with 15 bases between the two germline ends. This CDR3 is CASMGREAHEQYF. The CDR3 DNA reads as TGTGCCAGTATGGGCAGGGAGGCCCACGAGCAGTACTTC. Together with reference TRBV19 and TRBJ2-7, the CDR3 gives the full variable domain: DGGITQSPKYLFRKEGQNVTLSCEQNLNHDAMYWYRQDPGQGLRLIYYSQIVNDFQKGDIAEGYSVSREKKESFPLTVTSAQKNPTAFYLCASMGREAHEQYFGPGTRLTVT.

The chain combines TRBV19 with TRBJ2-2; TRBD1 is a possible D gene (5 bases). The CDR3 is 14 amino acids. Germline-derived CDR1 and CDR2 are LNHDA and SQIVND (reference sequence). V was cut by 7 bases and J by 3 bases, with 12 bases left in between. CDR3 bases: TGTGCCAGTATACCCTCAGGGTACACCGGGGAGCTGTTTTTT. It yields the protein CASIPSGYTGELFF.

The chain employs TRBV20-1 and TRBJ2-7; D ambiguous. The germline V gene has CDR1 DFQATT and CDR2 SNEGSKA (reference sequence). The CDR3 consists of 11 residues. The V gene lost 3 bases and the J gene lost 3 bases, with 6 bases spanning the gap. In DNA, the CDR3 is TGCAGTGCTAGGCTCAACTACGAGCAGTACTTC. Translation gives CSARLNYEQYF.